This record looks at one T cell receptor beta chain sequence and its context. Its antigen remains unidentified. These data belong to a study of STAT5B mutations in CD4+ large granular lymphocyte leukemia. Germline V gives CDR1 SEHNR, CDR2 FQNEAQ (reference sequence). Trimming shortened V by 6 bases and J by 5 bases, and 22 bases separated the two germline ends. This CDR3 comprises 16 residues. Study-level results: Without putative leukemic clones, patient CD4-sorted repertoires remained more clonal than healthy CD4+ repertoires. No patients shared main leukemic clonotypes, though roughly 27% appeared at low frequency elsewhere. 8/27 top patient clones versus 2/35 control clones were TRBV06-family.

Study processing details: Productive clonotypes were detectable down to 2.59 x 10-5 frequency. Some clones are missing from TCRdb's copy, which holds only in-frame ones; the method was immunoSEQ multiplex PCR. V and J calls and clone size follow that table, whereas D and trimming were derived from the DNA. The table has tens of thousands of clones, 81% seen once. The source of this sequence is a human donor in good health. The rearrangement uses TRBV7-9 and TRBJ2-5; weak D call: TRBD2 (5 bases). The source material was CD4+ T cells from blood buffy coats. The CDR3 DNA reads as TGTGCCAGCAGGAAAGACGCGGGTCCCGCCCAGGAGACCCAGTACTTC. This encodes CASRKDAGPAQETQYF.